These 27 T cell receptor beta chains came from one sample sequenced in a study of graft-versus-host responses after intestinal transplantation. Here immunoSEQ multiplex PCR was the method, and the copy in TCRdb shows in-frame clones only, minus some. Counted here are over 85,000 clones, 90% to 95% occurring once; the ten biggest clones make up roughly 0.5%. What these receptors recognize is not known. Sequences were derived from unstimulated CD8+ T cells sorted from spleen or lymph node cells, sampled before intestinal transplant. The receptors originated from a human donor who received an intestinal transplant.

This chain joins TRBV5-6 and TRBJ1-1; D might be TRBD1 (5 bases). V lost 2 bases to trimming and J lost 10 bases, with 27 bases between them. The CDR3 consists of 17 residues. CDR1 and CDR2 from the germline V gene are SGHDT and YYEEEE. CDR3 sequence (DNA): TGTGCCAGCAGCTTTGGGGGATCGGCCTCCCCCACCCGAGTAGCTTTCTTT. Its translation is CASSFGGSASPTRVAFF.

V usage is TRBV6-6 and J usage is TRBJ1-1; D not resolved. The CDR3 is made up of 14 amino acids. V dropped 0 bases and J dropped 3 bases, with 8 bases sitting between them. CDR1 and CDR2 from the germline V gene are MNHNY and SVGAGI (reference sequence). CDR3 bases: TGTGCCAGCAGTTACTCTTATGTAGACACTGAAGCTTTCTTT. It codes for CASSYSYVDTEAFF.

CDR3 amino acids: CASSRVGDIQETQYF. For the CDR3, the DNA is TGCGCCAGCAGCCGCGTAGGGGACATCCAAGAGACCCAGTACTTC. The V and J genes are TRBV4-1 and TRBJ2-5; tentatively, D is TRBD1 (6 bases). V was clipped by 4 bases and J by 1 base, with 13 bases between them. There are 15 residues in the CDR3. The germline V gene has CDR1 MGHRA and CDR2 YSYEKL.

V gene TRBV6-5 combines with J gene TRBJ2-1; the match to TRBD1 covers 10 bases. The ends lost 2 bases at V and 7 bases at J; junction bases unmatched: 2. The length of the CDR3 is 14 residues. Germline loops: CDR1 MNHEY, CDR2 SVGAGI. The CDR3, as DNA: TGTGCCAGCAGTTACGGGACAGGGGCAAATGAGCAGTTCTTC. It encodes CASSYGTGANEQFF.

The chain employs TRBV19 and TRBJ1-5; D is perhaps TRBD1 (6 bases). Trimming shortened V by 3 bases and J by 2 bases, and 11 bases separated the two germline ends. Germline CDR1 and CDR2: LNHDA and SQIVND (reference sequence). The CDR3 totals 15 residues. The CDR3 region has the DNA TGTGCCAGTAGTATCCGGGGGGCGGGCAATCAGCCCCAGCATTTT. It is translated as CASSIRGAGNQPQHF.

The chain employs TRBV7-2 and TRBJ2-1; a weak D match, TRBD2 (5 bases). The germline V and J ends were trimmed by 2 bases and 0 bases, with 17 bases remaining between them. Looked up from germline, CDR1 is SGHTA and CDR2 is FQGNSA. The CDR3 is made up of 18 amino acids. The CDR3 DNA reads TGTGCCAGCAGCTTATGGCCCGAAGCCACTAGCTCCTACAATGAGCAGTTCTTC. This codes for CASSLWPEATSSYNEQFF.

This clone occurred once. The J gene is TRBJ2-7, the V gene TRBV11-2; D not certain. Looked up from germline, CDR1 is SGHAT and CDR2 is FQNNGV. Between the trimmed V and J ends, which lost 3 bases and 3 bases, there was a span of 12 bases. The CDR3 is 14 residues long. The CDR3 DNA reads as TGTGCCAGCAGCTTTGCAGGTGAAAGCTACGAGCAGTACTTC. Amino acid sequence: CASSFAGESYEQYF.

This chain joins TRBV23-1 and TRBJ1-1; D perhaps matches TRBD1 (5 bases). TRBV23-1 is annotated as an ORF whose role is uncertain. V was pared by 0 bases and J by 3 bases, with 17 bases between. The length of the CDR3 is 17 residues. The CDR3 DNA is TGCGCCAGCAGTCAATCTCCCCCCCCAGGGCGACACACTGAAGCTTTCTTT. It yields the protein CASSQSPPPGRHTEAFF.

The genes are TRBV7-9 and TRBJ2-7, with D possibly matching TRBD1 (5 bases). The length of the CDR3 is 13 residues. Germline V lookup: CDR1 SEHNR, CDR2 FQNEAQ (reference sequence). Trimming cost V 1 base and J 4 bases, with 8 bases left between them. This CDR3 reads CASSLGTPYEQYF. The CDR3, as DNA: TGTGCCAGCAGCTTAGGGACACCTTACGAGCAGTACTTC.

The chain employs TRBV5-6 and TRBJ2-7; the D gene is possibly TRBD2 (6 bases). This CDR3 is 15 amino acids long. Germline V gene data show CDR1 as SGHDT and CDR2 as YYEEEE. Deletions cut 4 bases from V and 0 bases from J, with 14 bases between. The DNA of the CDR3 is TGTGCCAGCAGCCGAGGGACTTGGAGCTCCTACGAGCAGTACTTC. Its protein is CASSRGTWSSYEQYF. The whole variable domain, remainder taken from reference TRBV5-6 and TRBJ2-7, is DAGVTQSPTHLIKTRGQQVTLRCSPKSGHDTVSWYQQALGQGPQFIFQYYEEEERQRGNFPDRFSGHQFPNYSSELNVNALLLGDSALYLCASSRGTWSSYEQYFGPGTRLTVT.

V and J are TRBV7-3 and TRBJ2-1; 10 bases are a match to TRBD2. The CDR3 runs to 18 residues. Unmatched junction bases numbered 12, after V lost 5 bases and J lost 2 bases. Germline V gene data show CDR1 as SGHTA and CDR2 as FQGTGA. The CDR3 DNA reads TGTGCCAGCAGCCTCTACCTTCTAGCGGGGGAGGCCTACAATGAGCAGTTCTTC. Translated: CASSLYLLAGEAYNEQFF.

This chain connects TRBV7-8 to TRBJ2-7, with 9 bases lining up with TRBD2. Germline loops: CDR1 SGHVS, CDR2 FQNEAQ. With V trimmed by 1 base and J by 0 bases, 4 bases remained unmatched. This CDR3 is built from 16 residues. The CDR3 DNA reads TGTGCCAGCAGCTTAGGACTAGCGGAGAGCTCCTACGAGCAGTACTTC. Residues: CASSLGLAESSYEQYF.

J is TRBJ2-2 and V is TRBV5-1, with 12 bases lining up with TRBD2. Losses at the gene ends were 3 bases for V and 4 bases for J; bases not matched to a gene: 4. This CDR3 is built from 16 residues. Germline CDR1 reads SGHRS; CDR2 reads YFSETQ. This chain's CDR3 is CASSWRTSGATGELFF. The CDR3 bases are TGCGCCAGCAGCTGGCGGACTAGCGGGGCCACCGGGGAGCTGTTTTTT.

The chain is built from TRBV5-4 and TRBJ2-7, with 10 positions matching TRBD2. CDR1 and CDR2 from the germline V gene are SGHNT and YYREEE (reference sequence). The CDR3 covers 15 residues. The J segment lost 2 bases and the V segment lost 4 bases, leaving 6 bases of the junction unmatched. The CDR3 nucleotides read TGTGCCAGCAGCCCAGGGACTAGCGCTGCCTACGAGCAGTACTTC. It translates to CASSPGTSAAYEQYF.

The chain employs TRBV13 and TRBJ2-1; D is uncertain. The CDR3 length is 13 residues. Per the germline V gene, CDR1 is PRHDT and CDR2 is FYEKMQ (reference sequence). Trimming pared 1 base from V and 12 bases from J, leaving 13 bases between. CDR3 protein: CASSLVDGPRQFF. The CDR3 DNA follows: TGTGCCAGCAGCTTAGTGGATGGCCCTAGGCAGTTCTTC. Full variable domain (rest looked up from reference TRBV13 and TRBJ2-1): AAGVIQSPRHLIKEKRETATLKCYPIPRHDTVYWYQQGPGQDPQFLISFYEKMQSDKGSIPDRFSAQQFSDYHSELNMSSLELGDSALYFCASSLVDGPRQFFGPGTRLTVL.

The chain recombines TRBV6-1 with TRBJ2-3, with D unresolved. The V gene's germline CDR1 is MNHNS and CDR2 SASEGT. V was trimmed by 3 bases and J by 1 base, leaving 17 bases between them. The CDR3 loop spans 17 amino acids. CDR3: CASSDPAYIGGTDTQYF. The CDR3 region has the DNA TGTGCCAGCAGTGACCCCGCCTACATAGGTGGCACAGATACGCAGTATTTT.

This clone appeared a single time. The chain is built from TRBV6-5 and TRBJ2-7; D unclear. Trimming removed 5 bases at V and 7 bases at J, with 15 bases between. Germline V lookup: CDR1 MNHEY, CDR2 SVGAGI. The CDR3 extends over 13 amino acids. CDR3 coding DNA: TGTGCCAGCAGTGAAGCCCCCGGTGTTGAGCAGTACTTC. Encoded protein: CASSEAPGVEQYF.

The CDR3, as DNA: TGTGCCAGCAGCTTAGGCAGGAGCTCCTACGAGCAGTACTTC. The encoded protein is CASSLGRSSYEQYF. The gene calls are TRBV7-8 and TRBJ2-7, with D hard to call. The germline CDR1 and CDR2 sequences are SGHVS and FQNEAQ. The CDR3 is 14 residues long. Trimming took off 1 base at V and 0 bases at J, with 7 bases between the two ends.

The CDR3 here is CASSQELAGSPFIHEQFF. CDR3 bases: TGCGCCAGCAGCCAAGAACTAGCGGGCTCCCCTTTTATACATGAGCAGTTCTTC. The rearrangement uses TRBV4-1 and TRBJ2-1, with TRBD2 matching 9 bases. The junction had 14 bases not matched to a gene; V was cut back by 0 bases and J by 8 bases. This CDR3 has 18 amino acids. Germline CDR1 is MGHRA and CDR2 is YSYEKL.

This clone was seen a single time. Here the CDR3 DNA reads TGTGCCAGCAGTTTGGCAGGGGGCTTATACGAGCAGTACTTC. The encoded protein is CASSLAGGLYEQYF. The rearrangement links TRBV27 to TRBJ2-7, with 8 positions matching TRBD1. Germline trimming cut 3 bases from V and 4 bases from J; bases unmatched to any gene: 5. The germline V gene encodes CDR1 MNHEY and CDR2 SMNVEV (reference sequence). The CDR3 sequence is 14 residues long.

V and J are TRBV6-5 and TRBJ2-1; D unresolved. The germline CDR1 and CDR2 sequences are MNHEY and SVGAGI. There are 13 residues in the CDR3. V was pared by 2 bases and J by 7 bases, with 9 bases between. The DNA of the CDR3 is TGTGCCAGCAGTTACGGGTTACTTAATGAGCAGTTCTTC. This encodes CASSYGLLNEQFF.

The chain carries TRBV19 and TRBJ1-5, with TRBD1 as a possible D gene (5 bases). The CDR3 covers 16 residues. Germline values: CDR1 LNHDA, CDR2 SQIVND (reference sequence). Trimming cost V 4 bases and J 3 bases, with 16 bases left between them. The CDR3, as DNA: TGTGCCAGTAGTACTCGTGGGGCAGCGATCAATCAGCCCCAGCATTTT. It yields the protein CASSTRGAAINQPQHF.

The chain combines TRBV9 with TRBJ2-2; TRBD2 agrees at 11 bases. Per germline, CDR1 SGDLS and CDR2 YYNGEE. CDR3 size: 15 residues. Losses at the gene ends were 3 bases for V and 4 bases for J; bases not matched to a gene: 2. The CDR3 DNA sequence: TGTGCCAGCAGCGGTAGCGGGAGGGGCACCGGGGAGCTGTTTTTT. It codes for CASSGSGRGTGELFF.

CDR3 coding DNA: TGTGCCAGCAGTTCCTGGGGGGCCAATGAGCAGTACTTC. Translation gives CASSSWGANEQYF. The J gene is TRBJ2-7, the V gene TRBV6-6, with D perhaps assigned TRBD1 or TRBD2 (6 bases each). This CDR3 is built from 13 residues. CDR1 is MNHNY and CDR2 is SVGAGI in the germline V gene (reference sequence). V dropped 4 bases and J dropped 7 bases, with 14 bases sitting between them.

This rearrangement joins TRBV27 to TRBJ2-1; 9 nucleotides match TRBD2. Germline V lookup: CDR1 MNHEY, CDR2 SMNVEV (reference sequence). The CDR3 extends over 14 amino acids. The ends lost 3 bases at V and 8 bases at J; junction bases unmatched: 5. Here the CDR3 DNA reads TGTGCCAGCAGTTTTAGCGGGAGAGGAGATGAGCAGTTCTTC. This gives the protein CASSFSGRGDEQFF.

The chain uses TRBV5-5 and TRBJ1-4, with a possible D match to TRBD1 (5 bases). This CDR3 is built from 14 residues. In germline, CDR1 is SGHKS, CDR2 YYEKEE (reference sequence). Trimming stripped 2 bases from V and 7 bases from J, with 12 bases between. CDR3 residues: CASSFGAMGEKLFF. DNA of the CDR3: TGTGCCAGCAGCTTCGGGGCCATGGGTGAAAAACTGTTTTTT.

The chain links TRBV19 to TRBJ2-5; D is unclear. The J call is uncertain, as TRBJ2-7 better fits the DNA end. The CDR3 covers 13 residues. Germline V gives CDR1 LNHDA, CDR2 SQIVND (reference sequence). The CDR3 DNA follows: TGTGCCAGTAGTCTCGCCCGGGCCTACGAGCAGTACTTC. Its translation: CASSLARAYEQYF.